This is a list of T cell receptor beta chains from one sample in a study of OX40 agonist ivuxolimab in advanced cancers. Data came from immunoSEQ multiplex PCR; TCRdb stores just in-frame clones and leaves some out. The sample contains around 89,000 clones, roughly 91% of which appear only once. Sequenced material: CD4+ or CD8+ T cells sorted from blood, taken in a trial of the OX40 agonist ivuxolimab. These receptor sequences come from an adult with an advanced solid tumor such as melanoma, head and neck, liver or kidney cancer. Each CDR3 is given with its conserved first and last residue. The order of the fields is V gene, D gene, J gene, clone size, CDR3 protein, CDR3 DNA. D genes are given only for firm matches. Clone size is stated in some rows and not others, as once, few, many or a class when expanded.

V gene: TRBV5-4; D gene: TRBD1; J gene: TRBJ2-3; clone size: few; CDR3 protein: CASSLSTGEDTQYF; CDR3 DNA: TGTGCCAGCAGCTTGAGCACAGGGGAAGATACGCAGTATTTT
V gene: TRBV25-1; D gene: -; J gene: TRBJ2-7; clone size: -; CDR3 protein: CATRGRSAGEQYF; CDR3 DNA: TGTGCCACCAGGGGGAGGTCGGCGGGGGAGCAGTACTTC
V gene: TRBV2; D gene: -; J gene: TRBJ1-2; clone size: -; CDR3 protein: CASSVGGFSYGYTF; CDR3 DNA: TGTGCCAGCAGTGTTGGGGGTTTTAGCTATGGCTACACCTTC
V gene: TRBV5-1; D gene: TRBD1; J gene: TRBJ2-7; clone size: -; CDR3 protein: CASSWGQGASYEQYF; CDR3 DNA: TGCGCCAGCAGCTGGGGACAGGGTGCCTCCTACGAGCAGTACTTC
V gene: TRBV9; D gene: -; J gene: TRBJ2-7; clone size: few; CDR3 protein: CASSVGSNSYEQYF; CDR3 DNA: TGTGCCAGCAGCGTAGGTTCTAACTCCTACGAGCAGTACTTC
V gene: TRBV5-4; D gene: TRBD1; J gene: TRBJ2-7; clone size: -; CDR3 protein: CASSVRPGTGGSYEQYF; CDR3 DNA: TGTGCCAGCAGCGTCCGACCCGGGACAGGGGGTTCCTACGAGCAGTACTTC
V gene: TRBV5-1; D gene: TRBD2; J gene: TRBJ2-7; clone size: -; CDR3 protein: CASSLGGLAGDGQYF; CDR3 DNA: TGCGCCAGCAGCTTGGGTGGACTAGCGGGAGATGGGCAGTACTTC
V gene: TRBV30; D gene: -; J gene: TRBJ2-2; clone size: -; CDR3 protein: CAWSVSGIGELFF; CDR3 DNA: TGTGCCTGGAGTGTATCAGGGATCGGGGAGCTGTTTTTT
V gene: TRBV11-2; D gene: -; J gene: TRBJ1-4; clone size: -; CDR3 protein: CASSLQGTTTNEKLFF; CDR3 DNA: TGTGCCAGCAGCTTACAGGGAACAACAACTAATGAAAAACTGTTTTTT
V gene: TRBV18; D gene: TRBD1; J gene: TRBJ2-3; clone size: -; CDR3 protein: CASSPRQGATDTQYF; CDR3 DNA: TGTGCCAGCTCACCAAGACAGGGGGCAACAGATACGCAGTATTTT
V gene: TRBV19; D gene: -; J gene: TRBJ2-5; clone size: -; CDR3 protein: CASSGSVGTVATQYF; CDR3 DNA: TGTGCCAGTAGTGGGTCCGTTGGGACTGTTGCGACCCAGTACTTC
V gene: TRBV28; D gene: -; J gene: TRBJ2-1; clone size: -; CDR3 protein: CASSTPVVGLNEQFF; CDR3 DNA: TGTGCCAGCAGCACCCCTGTAGTAGGCCTAAATGAGCAGTTCTTC
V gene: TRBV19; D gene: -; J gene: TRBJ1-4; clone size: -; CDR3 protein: CASSTMTATNEKLFF; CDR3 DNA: TGTGCCAGTAGTACGATGACAGCAACTAATGAAAAACTGTTTTTT
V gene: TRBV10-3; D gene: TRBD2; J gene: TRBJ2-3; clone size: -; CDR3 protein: CAISESVGLAGPREDTQYF; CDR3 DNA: TGTGCCATCAGTGAGTCGGTGGGTTTAGCGGGACCTCGGGAAGATACGCAGTATTTT
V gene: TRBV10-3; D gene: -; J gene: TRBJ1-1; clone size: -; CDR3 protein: CAISAQGNTEAFF; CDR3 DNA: TGTGCCATCAGCGCACAGGGCAACACTGAAGCTTTCTTT
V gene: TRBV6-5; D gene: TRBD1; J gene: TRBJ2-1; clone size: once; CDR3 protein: CASSYSTGGRRLEQFF; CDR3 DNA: TGTGCCAGCAGTTATTCGACAGGGGGCCGTAGACTTGAGCAGTTCTTC
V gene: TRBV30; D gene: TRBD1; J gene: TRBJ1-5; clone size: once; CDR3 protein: CAWSPGQGSNQPQHF; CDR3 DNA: TGTGCCTGGAGCCCGGGACAGGGTAGCAATCAGCCCCAGCATTTT
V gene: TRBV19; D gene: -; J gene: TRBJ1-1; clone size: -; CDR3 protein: CASSIKSSGQLEAFF; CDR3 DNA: TGTGCCAGTAGTATAAAAAGTTCGGGACAACTTGAAGCTTTCTTT
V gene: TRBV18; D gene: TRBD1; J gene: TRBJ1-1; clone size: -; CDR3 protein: CASSHTGGYTEAFF; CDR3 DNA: TGTGCCAGCTCACACACAGGGGGTTATACTGAAGCTTTCTTT
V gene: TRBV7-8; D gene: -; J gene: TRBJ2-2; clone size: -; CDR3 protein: CASSAGGAGELFF; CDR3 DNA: TGTGCCAGCAGCGCAGGGGGGGCCGGGGAGCTGTTTTTT